This T cell receptor (beta chain) was obtained from a study of CD8+ T cells in alopecia areata. V was shortened by 5 bases and J by 8 bases, with 15 bases between the two germline ends. Germline V gene lookup returns CDR1 SEHNR and CDR2 FQNEAQ (reference sequence). The CDR3 covers 14 residues. From alopecia areata patients, lesional scalp punch biopsies and peripheral blood were collected. RNA extraction and reverse transcription yielded cDNA as sequencing template. Generated by immunoSEQ multiplex PCR, the TCRdb table keeps only in-frame clones and is missing some. This table has thousands of clones, around 64% appearing once.

J is TRBJ1-4 and V is TRBV7-9; D gene unclear. This receptor was obtained from a human donor with alopecia areata. The sample consisted of skin, taken at week 0. The CDR3 protein is CASSLVGVYEKLFF. The CDR3 coding sequence is TGTGCCAGCAGCCTGGTTGGCGTCTACGAAAAACTGTTTTTT.